The 30 T cell receptor beta chains below come from one sample, sequenced in a study of CD8+CD57+ T cells in acquired aplastic anemia. TCR beta VDJ combinations and CDR3 sequences were profiled from genomic DNA. TCRdb reanalysed the reads using MiXCR and keeps one entry per CDR3 protein. The sample has about 110,000 distinct CDR3 sequences, around 49% seen once. The sequencing sample was made of sorted CD4+, CD8+, or CD8+CD57+ T cells (not recorded which) from PBMCs. The receptors come from a human donor in good health, serving as a control.

With respect to this clonotype: A read error may be the cause here, since a much bigger clone is one base away. This chain connects TRBV12-5 to TRBJ1-5; D might be TRBD1 (5 bases). Germline V CDR1 and CDR2: LGHNT, FRNRAP. The germline V and J ends were trimmed by 6 bases and 2 bases, with 11 bases remaining between them. The CDR3 is 14 residues long. CDR3 sequence (DNA): TGTGCTAGTGGCTGTGGGGGTTGCAATCAGCCCCAGCATTTT. Translating it yields CASGCGGCNQPQHF.

CDR3 protein: CSVGGGRNGYTF. Written as DNA, the CDR3 is TGCAGCGTTGGCGGGGGTAGGAATGGCTACACCTTC. The gene calls are TRBV29-1 and TRBJ1-2, with D possibly matching TRBD1 (5 bases). This CDR3 has 12 amino acids. In germline, CDR1 is SQVTM, CDR2 ANQGSEA. V shed 4 bases and J shed 6 bases, with 12 bases lying between them.

The table lists this clonotype with a count of one. DNA of the CDR3: TGTGCCAGCAGCGAGCCGTCTGGGGCCAACGTCCTGACTTTC. It specifies CASSEPSGANVLTF. This sequence joins TRBV9 and TRBJ2-6, with no clear D. The V end lost 3 bases, the J end lost 1 base, and 5 bases lay between the germline ends. This CDR3 contains 14 residues. CDR1 is SGDLS, CDR2 YYNGEE, per germline.

This clonotype has more than one count but fewer than ten. J is TRBJ2-1 and V is TRBV5-1, with 11 bases that match TRBD2. V dropped 1 base and J dropped 0; count of bases not matched to a gene: 9. The CDR3 spans 19 residues. CDR1 and CDR2 from the germline V gene are SGHRS and YFSETQ. As DNA, the CDR3 is TGCGCCAGCAGCTTGTTCGCTAGCGGGGGGTCTCCCTCCTACAATGAGCAGTTCTTC. Its translation: CASSLFASGGSPSYNEQFF.

This clonotype was counted ten times or more. The rearrangement links TRBV24-1 to TRBJ2-5, with D unclear. Germline V gene data show CDR1 as KGHDR and CDR2 as SFDVKD. This CDR3 is 15 amino acids long. The ends were cut back, 1 base at V and 0 bases at J, with 8 bases in the middle. The CDR3 region has the DNA TGTGCCACCAGTGATTTTGGTTCGTACCAAGAGACCCAGTACTTC. Its protein product is CATSDFGSYQETQYF.

The rearrangement links TRBV29-1 to TRBJ2-5, with TRBD1 matching over 11 bases. V shed 6 bases and J 4 bases; nucleotides not matched to a gene: 10. The germline V gene encodes CDR1 SQVTM and CDR2 ANQGSEA. The length of the CDR3 is 15 residues. This chain's CDR3 is CSVAGQGVTLETQYF. The CDR3 DNA is TGCAGCGTAGCGGGACAGGGGGTAACACTAGAGACCCAGTACTTC.

The genes are TRBV2 and TRBJ1-1, with D unclear. The CDR3 extends over 14 amino acids. The V end lost 8 bases, the J end lost 2 bases, and 15 bases lay between the germline ends. CDR1 is SNHLY, CDR2 FYNNEI, per germline. CDR3 region: CASETLEENTEAFF. In DNA, the CDR3 is TGTGCCAGCGAGACGTTGGAGGAAAACACTGAAGCTTTCTTT.

This clonotype occurred many times. This chain joins TRBV9 and TRBJ2-2; a possible D gene is TRBD1 (6 bases). Trimming removed 4 bases from V and 0 bases from J, with 16 bases in between. Germline-derived CDR1 and CDR2 are SGDLS and YYNGEE. The CDR3 extends over 17 amino acids. CDR3 loop: CASSLGSGTPNTGELFF. As DNA, the CDR3 is TGTGCCAGCAGCTTGGGTTCCGGGACACCGAACACCGGGGAGCTGTTTTTT.

This clonotype was seen at least ten times. Here the CDR3 DNA reads TGTGCCAGCAGCCCCTCCGGTTCTGTCACAGATACGCAGTATTTT. Protein product: CASSPSGSVTDTQYF. This chain connects TRBV9 to TRBJ2-3, with unresolved D. The CDR3 totals 15 residues. CDR1 is SGDLS, CDR2 YYNGEE, per germline. Between the trimmed V and J ends, which lost 4 bases and 2 bases, there was a span of 14 bases.

V and J are TRBV11-1 and TRBJ2-7; 7 bases are shared with TRBD2. With the DNA end fitting TRBJ2-5 better, the J assignment may be wrong. Looked up from germline, CDR1 is SGHAT and CDR2 is FQDESV (reference sequence). The CDR3 is made up of 15 amino acids. The CDR3 region is CASSDGLADQETQYF. CDR3 nucleotide sequence: TGTGCCAGCAGCGATGGGCTAGCGGATCAAGAGACCCAGTACTTC.

This clonotype has ten or more counts. In nucleotides, the CDR3 is TGTGCCAGCAGATCCGACAGGGCGAAAAATTCACCCCTCCACTTT. It translates to CASRSDRAKNSPLHF. The rearrangement joins TRBV11-2 to TRBJ1-6; 7 positions agree with TRBD1. This CDR3 region has 15 residues. With V trimmed by 6 bases and J by 7 bases, 9 bases remained unmatched. Looked up from germline, CDR1 is SGHAT and CDR2 is FQNNGV.

The chain has TRBV20-1 and TRBJ1-6, with D unresolved. Per germline, CDR1 DFQATT and CDR2 SNEGSKA (reference sequence). The CDR3 is 15 amino acids. V lost 0 bases, J lost 7 bases, and 13 bases lay in between. CDR3: CSARDVGWLNSPLHF. The CDR3 DNA is TGCAGTGCTAGAGACGTGGGGTGGTTGAATTCACCCCTCCACTTT.

The chain links TRBV19 to TRBJ2-7; D not certain. The CDR3 covers 14 residues. The V gene lost 2 bases and the J gene lost 0 bases, with 8 bases spanning the gap. Germline loops: CDR1 LNHDA, CDR2 SQIVND (reference sequence). CDR3 amino acids: CASSISVSSYEQYF. The CDR3, as DNA: TGTGCCAGTAGTATATCAGTGAGCTCCTACGAGCAGTACTTC.

The chain combines TRBV2 with TRBJ1-5, with TRBD1 matching 7 bases. From germline, CDR1 is SNHLY and CDR2 FYNNEI. The CDR3 sequence is 14 residues long. With 3 bases clipped from V and 4 bases from J, the junction kept 3 bases outside the gene matches. DNA of the CDR3: TGTGCCAGCAGTGAGGGGGACAGAAATCAGCCCCAGCATTTT. This encodes CASSEGDRNQPQHF. The whole variable domain, filled in from reference TRBV2 and TRBJ1-5, reads EPEVTQTPSHQVTQMGQEVILRCVPISNHLYFYWYRQILGQKVEFLVSFYNNEISEKSEIFDDQFSVERPDGSNFTLKIRSTKLEDSAMYFCASSEGDRNQPQHFGDGTRLSIL.

The rearrangement uses TRBV20-1 and TRBJ1-6; D gene uncertain. The germline V gene encodes CDR1 DFQATT and CDR2 SNEGSKA (reference sequence). Trimming stripped 5 bases from V and 5 bases from J, with 4 bases between. The CDR3 has 11 amino acids. CDR3 DNA: TGCAGTGCTCAAGATAATTCACCCCTCCACTTT. Translated, it gives CSAQDNSPLHF.

This clonotype came up many times. The rearrangement joins TRBV2 to TRBJ1-5, with D possibly matching TRBD1 (5 bases). CDR1 and CDR2 (germline): SNHLY, FYNNEI. V gave up 3 bases and J gave up 4 bases, with 16 bases separating them. There are 16 residues in the CDR3. The CDR3 is CASSDYRQGPNQPQHF. The CDR3 DNA reads TGTGCCAGCAGTGATTATAGGCAGGGCCCTAATCAGCCCCAGCATTTT.

The chain has TRBV20-1 and TRBJ1-1; TRBD1 might be the D (6 bases). The germline CDR1 and CDR2 sequences are DFQATT and SNEGSKA (reference sequence). The CDR3 has 16 residues. V was shortened by 0 bases and J by 3 bases, with 17 bases between the two germline ends. The DNA for the CDR3 is TGCAGTGCTAGAGATGCGGCCAGGGGAGGGGACACTGAAGCTTTCTTT. It translates to CSARDAARGGDTEAFF.

This clonotype was seen more than once but under ten times. This chain uses TRBV29-1 with TRBJ1-2, with TRBD1 matching 8 bases. This CDR3 is built from 13 residues. Germline V lookup: CDR1 SQVTM, CDR2 ANQGSEA. V dropped 7 bases and J dropped 2; count of bases not matched to a gene: 6. The CDR3 DNA reads TGCAGCGCCGGACAGGGCCCCAACTATGGCTACACCTTC. It is translated as CSAGQGPNYGYTF.

CDR3 amino acids: CAISGRAGASYEQYF. The CDR3 DNA follows: TGTGCCATCAGTGGGAGAGCAGGGGCCTCCTACGAGCAGTACTTC. This chain links TRBV10-3 with TRBJ2-7; D perhaps matches TRBD1 (6 bases). V was clipped by 4 bases and J by 0 bases, with 13 bases between them. The CDR3 consists of 15 residues. Germline CDR1 reads ENHRY; CDR2 reads SYGVKD.

This clonotype was counted only a few times. Relative to the germline gene, one junction end is altered; a read error may explain this. The rearrangement joins TRBV2 to TRBJ1-2; a weak D match, TRBD1 (5 bases). Germline-derived CDR1 and CDR2 are SNHLY and FYNNEI. The CDR3 sequence is 13 residues long. Written as DNA, the CDR3 is TGTGCCAGTAGTGGCAGGGCCAACTATGGCTACACCTTC. This translates into CASSGRANYGYTF.

The rearrangement uses TRBV7-2 and TRBJ2-7; the D gene could be TRBD1 or TRBD2 (5 bases each). Germline V gene lookup returns CDR1 SGHTA and CDR2 FQGNSA. This CDR3 contains 14 residues. The ends were cut back, 3 bases at V and 3 bases at J, with 12 bases in the middle. The CDR3 loop reads CASSFSEGNYEQYF. In DNA form, the CDR3 reads TGTGCCAGCAGCTTCAGTGAGGGGAACTACGAGCAGTACTTC.

Of note for this clonotype: It is likely a read error, because the conserved phenylalanine at the end of the CDR3 is missing. The chain carries TRBV2 and TRBJ1-2; the D gene is possibly TRBD1 (6 bases). This CDR3 is 13 amino acids long. Germline V gene sequence: CDR1 SNHLY, CDR2 FYNNEI. V lost 5 bases, J lost 7 bases, and 14 bases lay in between. The CDR3 DNA is TGTGCCAGCAGTTCCCTGACAGGCTTTGGCTACACCCTC. As protein: CASSSLTGFGYTL.

With respect to this clonotype: Relative to the germline gene, one junction end is altered; a read error may explain this. The rearrangement uses TRBV7-4 and TRBJ2-6; either TRBD1 or TRBD2 may fit D (5 bases each). CDR3 length: 15 amino acids. From germline, CDR1 is SGHVT and CDR2 SQSDAQ. The CDR3 protein is CASSPGSSGANVMTF. The CDR3 nucleotides are TGTGCCAGCAGCCCAGGGAGCTCTGGGGCCAACGTCATGACTTTC.

This chain connects TRBV10-3 to TRBJ2-5, with 11 bases fitting TRBD2. The CDR3 length is 13 residues. With 8 bases clipped from V and 2 bases from J, the junction kept 1 base outside the gene matches. Per germline, CDR1 ENHRY and CDR2 SYGVKD. The CDR3 spells CAIGTSGQETQYF. The CDR3 DNA follows: TGTGCCATCGGGACTAGCGGTCAAGAGACCCAGTACTTC.

This chain connects TRBV9 to TRBJ2-2; 7 nucleotides match TRBD1. V shed 10 bases, J shed 2 bases, and the junction held 20 bases outside the gene matches. The CDR3 totals 18 residues. Germline assignment: CDR1 SGDLS and CDR2 YYNGEE. CDR3 region: CAGHKTGDANRNTGELFF. Written as DNA, the CDR3 is TGTGCCGGCCACAAAACAGGGGACGCGAACCGTAACACCGGGGAGCTGTTTTTT.

This clonotype was found a few times. The rearrangement uses TRBV10-1 and TRBJ2-7; 10 bases line up with TRBD1. The CDR3 is 16 residues long. The germline V gene has CDR1 WNHNN and CDR2 SYGVQD (reference sequence). V was clipped by 4 bases and J by 7 bases; unmatched bases: 13. This CDR3 reads CASSGQTDRGVWEQYF. The CDR3 region has the DNA TGCGCCAGCAGTGGACAAACGGACAGGGGGGTTTGGGAGCAGTACTTC.

The rearrangement joins TRBV20-1 to TRBJ2-7; maybe TRBD1 (5 bases). The CDR3 spans 11 residues. The germline V gene encodes CDR1 DFQATT and CDR2 SNEGSKA (reference sequence). V lost 5 bases to trimming and J lost 5 bases, with 10 bases between them. CDR3 amino acids: CSAQDIDEQYF. CDR3 nucleotides: TGCAGTGCTCAGGACATCGACGAGCAGTACTTC.

The chain combines TRBV29-1 with TRBJ1-2; D is undetermined. CDR1 SQVTM and CDR2 ANQGSEA come from the germline V gene. V was cut by 6 bases and J by 2 bases, with 10 bases left in between. The CDR3 is 12 amino acids. As DNA, the CDR3 is TGCAGCGTCCATGACGGAAACTATGGCTACACCTTC. It specifies CSVHDGNYGYTF.

This chain joins TRBV19 and TRBJ2-1, with D tentatively TRBD1 or TRBD2 (5 bases each). With 5 bases removed from V and 4 bases from J, the gap between germline ends came to 15 bases. From germline, CDR1 is LNHDA and CDR2 SQIVND (reference sequence). This CDR3 has 15 residues. This chain's CDR3 is CASSFSGTAYNEQFF. CDR3 nucleotide sequence: TGTGCCAGTAGTTTTTCCGGGACGGCGTACAATGAGCAGTTCTTC.

The V gene is TRBV11-1, the J gene TRBJ2-1, with 15 bases aligning to TRBD2. CDR1 and CDR2 (germline): SGHAT, FQDESV (reference sequence). J lost 10 bases, V lost 5 bases, and 9 bases had no gene match. CDR3 length: 16 amino acids. The CDR3 bases are TGTGCCAGCAGCCAAACTACCGGGACTAGCGGGAGGGAGCAGTTCTTC. This translates into CASSQTTGTSGREQFF.